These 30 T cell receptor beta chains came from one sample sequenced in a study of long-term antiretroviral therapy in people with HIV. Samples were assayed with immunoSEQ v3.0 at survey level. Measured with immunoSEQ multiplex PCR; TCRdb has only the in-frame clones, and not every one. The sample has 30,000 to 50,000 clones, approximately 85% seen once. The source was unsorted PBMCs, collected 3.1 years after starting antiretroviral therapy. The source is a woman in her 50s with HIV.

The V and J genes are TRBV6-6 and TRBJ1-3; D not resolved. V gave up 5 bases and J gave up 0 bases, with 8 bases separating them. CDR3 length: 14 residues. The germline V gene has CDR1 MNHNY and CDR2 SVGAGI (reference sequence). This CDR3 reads CASSPRDSGNTIYF. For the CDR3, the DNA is TGTGCCAGCAGTCCCCGGGACTCTGGAAACACCATATATTTT.

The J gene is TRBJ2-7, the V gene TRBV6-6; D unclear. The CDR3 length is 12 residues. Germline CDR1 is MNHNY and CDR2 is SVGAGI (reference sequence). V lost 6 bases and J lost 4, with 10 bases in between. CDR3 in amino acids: CASRQIGYEQYF. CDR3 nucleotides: TGTGCCAGCAGACAGATAGGGTACGAGCAGTACTTC.

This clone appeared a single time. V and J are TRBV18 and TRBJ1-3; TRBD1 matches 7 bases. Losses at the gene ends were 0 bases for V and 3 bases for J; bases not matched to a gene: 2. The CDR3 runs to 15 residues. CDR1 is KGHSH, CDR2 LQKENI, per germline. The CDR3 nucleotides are TGTGCCAGCTCACCACCCGGGACAGTTGGAAACACCATATATTTT. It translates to CASSPPGTVGNTIYF.

This CDR3 reads CASSKARLGHRNTEAFF. CDR3 nucleotide sequence: TGTGCCAGCAGCAAAGCTCGATTGGGGCACCGGAACACTGAAGCTTTCTTT. The rearrangement uses TRBV21-1 and TRBJ1-1; whether TRBD1, the table's D call, matches the DNA was not checked. TRBV21-1 is assigned pseudogene status. This CDR3 has 17 residues.

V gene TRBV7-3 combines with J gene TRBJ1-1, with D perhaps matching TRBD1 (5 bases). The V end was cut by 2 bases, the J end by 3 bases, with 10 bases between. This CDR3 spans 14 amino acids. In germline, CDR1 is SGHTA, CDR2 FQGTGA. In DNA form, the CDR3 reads TGTGCCAGCAGCTTACGGGCAGGGTACACTGAAGCTTTCTTT. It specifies CASSLRAGYTEAFF.

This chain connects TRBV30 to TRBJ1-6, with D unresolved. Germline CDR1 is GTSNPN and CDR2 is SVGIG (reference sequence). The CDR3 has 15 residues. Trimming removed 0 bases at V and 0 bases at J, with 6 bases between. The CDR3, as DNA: TGTGCCTGGAGTGTATCAGGCTCCTATAATTCACCCCTCCACTTT. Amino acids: CAWSVSGSYNSPLHF. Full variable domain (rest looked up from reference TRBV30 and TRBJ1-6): SQTIHQWPATLVQPVGSPLSLECTVEGTSNPNLYWYRQAAGRGLQLLFYSVGIGQISSEVPQNLSASRPQDRQFILSSKKLLLSDSGFYLCAWSVSGSYNSPLHFGNGTRLTVT.

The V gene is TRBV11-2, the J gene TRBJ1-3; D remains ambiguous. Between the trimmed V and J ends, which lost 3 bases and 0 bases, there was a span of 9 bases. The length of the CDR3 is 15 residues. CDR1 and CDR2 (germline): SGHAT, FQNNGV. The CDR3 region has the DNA TGTGCCAGCAGCTTGGGCAGACTCTCTGGAAACACCATATATTTT. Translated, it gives CASSLGRLSGNTIYF.

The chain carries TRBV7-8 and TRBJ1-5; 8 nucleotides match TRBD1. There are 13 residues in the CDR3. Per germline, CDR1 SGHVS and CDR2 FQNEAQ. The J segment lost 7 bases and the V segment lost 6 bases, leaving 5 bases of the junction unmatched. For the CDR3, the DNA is TGTGCCAGCAGGCCAGGGGGCGGCCAGCCCCAGCATTTT. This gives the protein CASRPGGGQPQHF.

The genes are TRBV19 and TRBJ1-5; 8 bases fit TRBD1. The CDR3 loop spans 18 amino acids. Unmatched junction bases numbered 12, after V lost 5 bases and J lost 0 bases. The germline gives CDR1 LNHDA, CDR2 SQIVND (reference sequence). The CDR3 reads CASSLGRRGQDSNQPQHF. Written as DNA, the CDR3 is TGTGCCAGTAGTTTAGGACGCAGGGGGCAAGATAGCAATCAGCCCCAGCATTTT.

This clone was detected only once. CDR3 nucleotides: TGTGCCAGCAGCTTTGGACAGGGGGTCAATCAGCCCCAGCATTTT. This encodes CASSFGQGVNQPQHF. The rearrangement uses TRBV5-6 and TRBJ1-5, with 10 bases that match TRBD1. The CDR3 has 15 residues. V was clipped by 2 bases and J by 3 bases; unmatched bases: 2. Germline assignment: CDR1 SGHDT and CDR2 YYEEEE.

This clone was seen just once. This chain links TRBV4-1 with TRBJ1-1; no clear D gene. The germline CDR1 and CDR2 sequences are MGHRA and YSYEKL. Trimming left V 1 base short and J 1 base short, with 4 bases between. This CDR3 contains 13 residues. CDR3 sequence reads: CASSQGGNTEAFF. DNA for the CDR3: TGCGCCAGCAGCCAAGGCGGGAACACTGAAGCTTTCTTT.

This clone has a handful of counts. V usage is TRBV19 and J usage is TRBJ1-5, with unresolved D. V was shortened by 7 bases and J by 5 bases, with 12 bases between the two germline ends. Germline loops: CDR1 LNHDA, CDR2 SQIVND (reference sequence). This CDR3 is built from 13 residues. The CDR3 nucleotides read TGTGCCAGTAATTTCGGTTGGGATCAGCCCCAGCATTTT. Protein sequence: CASNFGWDQPQHF.

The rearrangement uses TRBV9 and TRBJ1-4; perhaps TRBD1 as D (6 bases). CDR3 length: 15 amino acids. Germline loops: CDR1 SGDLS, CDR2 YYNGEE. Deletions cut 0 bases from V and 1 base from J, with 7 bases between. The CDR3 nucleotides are TGTGCCAGCAGCGTAGAACAGGGAACTAATGAAAAACTGTTTTTT. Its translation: CASSVEQGTNEKLFF. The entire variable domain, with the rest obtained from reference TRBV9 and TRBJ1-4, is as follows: DSGVTQTPKHLITATGQRVTLRCSPRSGDLSVYWYQQSLDQGLQFLIQYYNGEERAKGNILERFSAQQFPDLHSELNLSSLELGDSALYFCASSVEQGTNEKLFFGSGTQLSVL.

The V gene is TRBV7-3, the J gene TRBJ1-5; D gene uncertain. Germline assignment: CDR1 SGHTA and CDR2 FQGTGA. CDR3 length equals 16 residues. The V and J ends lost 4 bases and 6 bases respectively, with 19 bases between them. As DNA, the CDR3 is TGTGCCAGCAGCTCCCCAATTTATGTGGTTTTTCAGCCCCAGCATTTT. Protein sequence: CASSSPIYVVFQPQHF. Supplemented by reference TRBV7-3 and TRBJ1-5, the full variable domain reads GAGVSQTPSNKVTEKGKYVELRCDPISGHTALYWYRQSLGQGPEFLIYFQGTGAADDSGLPNDRFFAVRPEGSVSTLKIQRTERGDSAVYLCASSSPIYVVFQPQHFGDGTRLSIL.

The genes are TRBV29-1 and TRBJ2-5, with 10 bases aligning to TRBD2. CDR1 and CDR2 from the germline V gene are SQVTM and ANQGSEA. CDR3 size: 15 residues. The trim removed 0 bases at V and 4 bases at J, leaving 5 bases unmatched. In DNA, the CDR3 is TGCAGCGTTGAAGATAGAGCGGGGGGGCGAGAGACCCAGTACTTC. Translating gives CSVEDRAGGRETQYF.

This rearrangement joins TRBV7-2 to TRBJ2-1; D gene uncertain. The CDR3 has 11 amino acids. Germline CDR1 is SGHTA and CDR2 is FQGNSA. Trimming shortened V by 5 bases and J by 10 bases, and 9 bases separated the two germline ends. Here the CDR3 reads CASSPLREQFF. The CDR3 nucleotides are TGTGCCAGCAGCCCCCTGAGGGAGCAGTTCTTC.

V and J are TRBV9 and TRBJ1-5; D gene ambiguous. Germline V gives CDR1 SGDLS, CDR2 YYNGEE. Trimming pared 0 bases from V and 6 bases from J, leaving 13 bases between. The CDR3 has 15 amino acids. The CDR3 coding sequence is TGTGCCAGCAGCGTAGAAGGGAGCGGCGCTCAGCCCCAGCATTTT. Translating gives CASSVEGSGAQPQHF.

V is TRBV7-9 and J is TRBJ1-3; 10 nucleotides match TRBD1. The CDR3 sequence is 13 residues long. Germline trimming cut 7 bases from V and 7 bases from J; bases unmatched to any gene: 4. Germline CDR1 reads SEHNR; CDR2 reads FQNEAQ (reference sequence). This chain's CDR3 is CASIRTGGNTIYF. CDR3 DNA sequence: TGTGCCAGCATCCGGACAGGGGGGAACACCATATATTTT.

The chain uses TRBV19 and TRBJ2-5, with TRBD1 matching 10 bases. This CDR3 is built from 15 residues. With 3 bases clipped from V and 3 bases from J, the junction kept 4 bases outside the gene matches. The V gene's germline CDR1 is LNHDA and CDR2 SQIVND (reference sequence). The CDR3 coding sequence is TGTGCCAGTAGTATTCGGGGACAGGGGAAAGAGACCCAGTACTTC. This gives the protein CASSIRGQGKETQYF.

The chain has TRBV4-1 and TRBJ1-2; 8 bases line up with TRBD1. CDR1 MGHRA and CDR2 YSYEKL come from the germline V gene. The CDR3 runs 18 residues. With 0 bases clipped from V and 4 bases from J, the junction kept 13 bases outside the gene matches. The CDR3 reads CASSQDTVARGRGYGYTF. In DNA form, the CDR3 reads TGCGCCAGCAGCCAAGATACAGTGGCCAGGGGGCGAGGCTATGGCTACACCTTC.

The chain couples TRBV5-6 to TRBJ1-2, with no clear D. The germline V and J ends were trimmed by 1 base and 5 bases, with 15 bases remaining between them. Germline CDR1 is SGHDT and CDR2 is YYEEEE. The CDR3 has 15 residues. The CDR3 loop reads CASSLTPGLPYGYTF. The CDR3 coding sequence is TGTGCCAGCAGCTTGACCCCCGGGCTTCCTTATGGCTACACCTTC.

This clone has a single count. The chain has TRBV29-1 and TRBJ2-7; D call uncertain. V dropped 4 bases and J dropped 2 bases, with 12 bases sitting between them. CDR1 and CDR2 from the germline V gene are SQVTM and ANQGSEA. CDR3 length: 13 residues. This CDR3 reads CSVVIGPAYEQYF. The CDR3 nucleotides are TGCAGCGTTGTTATCGGGCCAGCCTACGAGCAGTACTTC.

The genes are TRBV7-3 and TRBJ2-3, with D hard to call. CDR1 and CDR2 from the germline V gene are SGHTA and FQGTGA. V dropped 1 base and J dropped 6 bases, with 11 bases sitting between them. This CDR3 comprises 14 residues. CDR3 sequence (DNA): TGTGCCAGCAGCTTAAGCCTCCAGCATGATACGCAGTATTTT. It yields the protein CASSLSLQHDTQYF.

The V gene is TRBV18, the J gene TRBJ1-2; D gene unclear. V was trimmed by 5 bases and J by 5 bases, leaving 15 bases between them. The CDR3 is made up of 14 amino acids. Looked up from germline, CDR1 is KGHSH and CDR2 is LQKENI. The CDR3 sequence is CASSAPAGGYGYTF. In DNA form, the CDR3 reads TGTGCCAGCTCAGCGCCGGCGGGAGGGTATGGCTACACCTTC.

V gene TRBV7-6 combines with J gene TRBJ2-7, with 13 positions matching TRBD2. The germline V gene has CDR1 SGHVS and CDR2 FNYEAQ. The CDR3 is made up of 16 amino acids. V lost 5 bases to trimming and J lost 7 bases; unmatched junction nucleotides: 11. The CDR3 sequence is CASSPTSGGPLGEQYF. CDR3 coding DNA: TGTGCCAGCAGCCCGACTAGCGGGGGGCCCCTGGGGGAGCAGTACTTC.

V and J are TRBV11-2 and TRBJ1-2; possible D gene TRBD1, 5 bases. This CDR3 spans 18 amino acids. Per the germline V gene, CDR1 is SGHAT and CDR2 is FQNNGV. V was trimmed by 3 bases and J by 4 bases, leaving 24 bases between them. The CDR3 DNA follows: TGTGCCAGCAGCTTTAGCAAGGCCCCAGGGAACTTTGTCTATGGCTACACCTTC. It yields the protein CASSFSKAPGNFVYGYTF.

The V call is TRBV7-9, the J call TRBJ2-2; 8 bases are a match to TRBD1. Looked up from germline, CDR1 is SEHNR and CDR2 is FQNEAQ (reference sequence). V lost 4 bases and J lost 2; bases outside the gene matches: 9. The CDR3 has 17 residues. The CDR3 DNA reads TGTGCCAGCAGCTGGATGTCGGACAGGGCAAACACCGGGGAGCTGTTTTTT. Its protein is CASSWMSDRANTGELFF.

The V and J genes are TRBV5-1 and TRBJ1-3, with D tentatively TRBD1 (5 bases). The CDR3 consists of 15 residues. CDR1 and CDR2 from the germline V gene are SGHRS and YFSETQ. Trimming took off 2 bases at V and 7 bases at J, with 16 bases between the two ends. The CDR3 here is CASSFGREGANTIYF. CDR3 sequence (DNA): TGCGCCAGCAGCTTTGGTAGAGAAGGGGCTAACACCATATATTTT.

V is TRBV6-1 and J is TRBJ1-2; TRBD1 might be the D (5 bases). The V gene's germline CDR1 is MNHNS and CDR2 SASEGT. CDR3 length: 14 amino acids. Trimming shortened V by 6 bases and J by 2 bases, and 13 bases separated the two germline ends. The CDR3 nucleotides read TGTGCCAGCAGGCTCGCCGGGGCGAACTATGGCTACACCTTC. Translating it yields CASRLAGANYGYTF.

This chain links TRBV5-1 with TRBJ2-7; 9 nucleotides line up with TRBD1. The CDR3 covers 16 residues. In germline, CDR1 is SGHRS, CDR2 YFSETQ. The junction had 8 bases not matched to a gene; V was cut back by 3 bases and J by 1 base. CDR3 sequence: CASSSQPGQGSYEQYF. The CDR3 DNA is TGCGCCAGCAGCTCCCAGCCGGGACAGGGATCCTACGAGCAGTACTTC.